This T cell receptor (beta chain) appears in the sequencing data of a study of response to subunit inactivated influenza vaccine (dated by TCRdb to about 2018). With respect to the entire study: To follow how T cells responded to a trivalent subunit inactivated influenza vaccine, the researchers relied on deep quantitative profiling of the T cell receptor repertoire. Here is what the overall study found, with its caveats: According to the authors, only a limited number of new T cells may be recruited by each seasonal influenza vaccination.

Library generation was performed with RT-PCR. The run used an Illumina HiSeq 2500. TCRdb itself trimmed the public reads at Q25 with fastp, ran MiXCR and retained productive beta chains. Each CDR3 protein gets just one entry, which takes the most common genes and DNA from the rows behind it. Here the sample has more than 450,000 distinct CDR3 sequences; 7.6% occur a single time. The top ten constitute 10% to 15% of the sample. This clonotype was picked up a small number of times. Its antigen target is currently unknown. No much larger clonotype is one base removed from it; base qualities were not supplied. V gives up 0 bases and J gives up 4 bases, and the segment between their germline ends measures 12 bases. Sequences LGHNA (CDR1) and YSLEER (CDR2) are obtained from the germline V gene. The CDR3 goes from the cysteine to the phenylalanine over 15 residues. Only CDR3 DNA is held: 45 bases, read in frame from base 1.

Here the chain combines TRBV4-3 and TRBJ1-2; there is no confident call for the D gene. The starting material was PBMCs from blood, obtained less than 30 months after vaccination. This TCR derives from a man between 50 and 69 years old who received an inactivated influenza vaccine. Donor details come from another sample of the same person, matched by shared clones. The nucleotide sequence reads TGCGCCAGCAGCCAAGATAGGTCGGCTCCCTATGGCTACACCTTC. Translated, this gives CASSQDRSAPYGYTF.